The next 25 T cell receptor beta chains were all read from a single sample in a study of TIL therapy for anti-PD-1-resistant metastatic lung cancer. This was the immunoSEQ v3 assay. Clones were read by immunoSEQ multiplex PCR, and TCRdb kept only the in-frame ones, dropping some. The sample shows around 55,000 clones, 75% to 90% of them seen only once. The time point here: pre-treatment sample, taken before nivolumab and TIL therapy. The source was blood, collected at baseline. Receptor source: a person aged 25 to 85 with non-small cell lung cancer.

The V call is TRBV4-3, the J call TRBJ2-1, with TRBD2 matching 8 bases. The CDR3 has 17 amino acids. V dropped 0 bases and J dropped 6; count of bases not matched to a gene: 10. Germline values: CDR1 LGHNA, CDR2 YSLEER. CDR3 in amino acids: CASSQDQLAGGSNEQFF. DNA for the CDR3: TGCGCCAGCAGCCAAGACCAGCTCGCGGGAGGTTCCAATGAGCAGTTCTTC.

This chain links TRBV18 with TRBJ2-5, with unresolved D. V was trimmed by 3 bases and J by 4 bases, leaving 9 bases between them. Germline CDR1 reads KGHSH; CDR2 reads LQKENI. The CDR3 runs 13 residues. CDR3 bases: TGTGCCAGCTCACCGGTAGACGGAGAGACCCAGTACTTC. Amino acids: CASSPVDGETQYF.

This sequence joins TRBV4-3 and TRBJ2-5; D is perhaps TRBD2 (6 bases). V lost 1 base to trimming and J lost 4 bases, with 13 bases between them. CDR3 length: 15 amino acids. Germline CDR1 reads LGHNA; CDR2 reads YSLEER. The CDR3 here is CASSQGRGYSETQYF. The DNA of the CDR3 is TGCGCCAGCAGCCAAGGGAGGGGCTACTCAGAGACCCAGTACTTC.

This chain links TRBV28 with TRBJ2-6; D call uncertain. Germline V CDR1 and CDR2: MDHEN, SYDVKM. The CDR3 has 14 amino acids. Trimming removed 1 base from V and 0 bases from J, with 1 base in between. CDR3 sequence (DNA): TGTGCCAGCAGTTTATTCTCTGGGGCCAACGTCCTGACTTTC. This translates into CASSLFSGANVLTF.

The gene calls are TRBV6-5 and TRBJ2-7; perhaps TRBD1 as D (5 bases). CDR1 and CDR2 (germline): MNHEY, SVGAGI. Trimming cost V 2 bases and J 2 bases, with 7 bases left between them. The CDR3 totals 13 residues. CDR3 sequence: CASSYVGAYEQYF. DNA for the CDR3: TGTGCCAGCAGTTACGTAGGGGCCTACGAGCAGTACTTC.

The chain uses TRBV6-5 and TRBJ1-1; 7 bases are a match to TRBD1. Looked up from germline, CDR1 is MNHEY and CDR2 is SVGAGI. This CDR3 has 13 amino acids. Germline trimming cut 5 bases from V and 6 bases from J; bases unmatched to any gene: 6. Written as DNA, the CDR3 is TGTGCCAGCAGTCTAGGGACAGCCTCTGAAGCTTTCTTT. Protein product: CASSLGTASEAFF.

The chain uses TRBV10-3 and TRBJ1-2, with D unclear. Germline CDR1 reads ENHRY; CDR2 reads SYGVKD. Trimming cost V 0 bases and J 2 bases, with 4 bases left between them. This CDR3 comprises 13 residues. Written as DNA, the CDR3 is TGTGCCATCAGTGAGTCACCCAACTATGGCTACACCTTC. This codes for CAISESPNYGYTF.

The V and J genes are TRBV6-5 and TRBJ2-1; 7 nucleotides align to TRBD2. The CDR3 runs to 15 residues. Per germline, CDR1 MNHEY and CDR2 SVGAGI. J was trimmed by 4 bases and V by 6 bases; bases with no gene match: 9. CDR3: CASRTAGGSYNEQFF. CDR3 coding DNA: TGTGCCAGCAGAACCGCCGGCGGGAGTTACAATGAGCAGTTCTTC.

CDR3 bases: TGTGCCAGCAGTTACTCCAGGGTAGAGACCCAGTACTTC. Protein product: CASSYSRVETQYF. The chain uses TRBV6-2 or TRBV6-3 and TRBJ2-5, with D tentatively TRBD1 (5 bases). The CDR3 has 13 residues. Germline CDR1 and CDR2: MNHEY and SVGEGT. V lost 0 bases, J lost 4 bases, and 6 bases lay in between.

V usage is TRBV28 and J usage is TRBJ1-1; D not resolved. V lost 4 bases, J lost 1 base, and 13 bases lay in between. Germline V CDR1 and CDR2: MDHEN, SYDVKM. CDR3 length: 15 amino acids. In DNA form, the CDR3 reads TGTGCCAGCAGTTACACTCTGCGATCGAACACTGAAGCTTTCTTT. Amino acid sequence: CASSYTLRSNTEAFF.

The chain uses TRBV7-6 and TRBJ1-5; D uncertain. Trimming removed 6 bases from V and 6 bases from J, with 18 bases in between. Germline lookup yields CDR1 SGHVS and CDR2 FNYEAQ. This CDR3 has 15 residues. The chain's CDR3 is CASSPGNGVTQPQHF. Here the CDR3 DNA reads TGTGCCAGCAGTCCTGGCAACGGGGTTACTCAGCCCCAGCATTTT.

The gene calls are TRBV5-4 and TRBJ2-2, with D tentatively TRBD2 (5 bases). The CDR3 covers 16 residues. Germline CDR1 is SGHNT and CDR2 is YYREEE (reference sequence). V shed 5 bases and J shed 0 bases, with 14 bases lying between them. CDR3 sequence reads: CASRKVGNANTGELFF. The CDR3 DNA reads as TGTGCCAGCAGAAAGGTCGGGAACGCGAACACCGGGGAGCTGTTTTTT. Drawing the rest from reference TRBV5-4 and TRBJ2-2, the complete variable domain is ETGVTQSPTHLIKTRGQQVTLRCSSQSGHNTVSWYQQALGQGPQFIFQYYREEENGRGNFPPRFSGLQFPNYSSELNVNALELDDSALYLCASRKVGNANTGELFFGEGSRLTVL.

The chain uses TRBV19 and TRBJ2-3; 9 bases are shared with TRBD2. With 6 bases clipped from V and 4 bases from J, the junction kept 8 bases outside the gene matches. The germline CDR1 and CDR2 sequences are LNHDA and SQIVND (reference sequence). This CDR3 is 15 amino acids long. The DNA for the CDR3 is TGTGCCAGTAGACAAAGCGGGGGGCTCCCAGATACGCAGTATTTT. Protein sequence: CASRQSGGLPDTQYF. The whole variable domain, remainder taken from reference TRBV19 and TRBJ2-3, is DGGITQSPKYLFRKEGQNVTLSCEQNLNHDAMYWYRQDPGQGLRLIYYSQIVNDFQKGDIAEGYSVSREKKESFPLTVTSAQKNPTAFYLCASRQSGGLPDTQYFGPGTRLTVL.

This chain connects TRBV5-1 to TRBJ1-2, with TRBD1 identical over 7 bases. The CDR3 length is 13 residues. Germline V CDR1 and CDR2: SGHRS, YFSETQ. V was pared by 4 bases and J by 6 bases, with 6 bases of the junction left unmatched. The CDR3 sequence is CASSKDRANGYTF. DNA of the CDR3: TGCGCCAGCAGCAAAGACAGGGCCAATGGCTACACCTTC.

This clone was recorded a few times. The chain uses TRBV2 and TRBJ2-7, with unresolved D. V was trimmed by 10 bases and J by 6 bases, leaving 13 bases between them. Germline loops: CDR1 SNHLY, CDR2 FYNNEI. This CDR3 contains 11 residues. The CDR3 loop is CATGPRGEQYF. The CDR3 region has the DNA TGTGCCACCGGCCCCCGCGGCGAGCAGTACTTC.

This chain's CDR3 is CASSNRQGGGYTF. The DNA for the CDR3 is TGTGCCAGCAGTAACAGACAGGGGGGTGGCTACACCTTC. V usage is TRBV27 and J usage is TRBJ1-2, with TRBD1 identical over 9 bases. J gave up 7 bases and V 5 bases, and 5 bases lay outside the gene matches. Germline lookup yields CDR1 MNHEY and CDR2 SMNVEV (reference sequence). CDR3 length: 13 amino acids.

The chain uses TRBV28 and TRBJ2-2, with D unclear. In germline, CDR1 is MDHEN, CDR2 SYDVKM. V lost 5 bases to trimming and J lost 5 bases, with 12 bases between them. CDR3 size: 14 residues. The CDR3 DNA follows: TGTGCCAGCAGTGGCTGGTTCCGGACCGGGGAGCTGTTTTTT. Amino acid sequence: CASSGWFRTGELFF.

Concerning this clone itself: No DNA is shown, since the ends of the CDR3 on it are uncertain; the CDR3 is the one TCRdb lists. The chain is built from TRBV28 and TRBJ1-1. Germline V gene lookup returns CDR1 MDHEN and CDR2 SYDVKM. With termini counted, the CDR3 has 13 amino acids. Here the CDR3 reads CASSSSVNTEAFF.

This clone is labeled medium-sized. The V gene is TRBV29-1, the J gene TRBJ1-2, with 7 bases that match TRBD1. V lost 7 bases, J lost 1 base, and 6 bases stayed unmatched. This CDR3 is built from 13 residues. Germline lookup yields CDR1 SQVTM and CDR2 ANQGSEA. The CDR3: CSASQGDNYGYTF. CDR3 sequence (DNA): TGCAGCGCATCTCAGGGGGATAACTATGGCTACACCTTC.

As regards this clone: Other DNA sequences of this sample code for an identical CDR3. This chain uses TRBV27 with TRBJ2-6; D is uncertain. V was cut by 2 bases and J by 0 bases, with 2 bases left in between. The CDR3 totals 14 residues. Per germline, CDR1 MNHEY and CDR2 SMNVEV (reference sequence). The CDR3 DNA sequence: TGTGCCAGCAGTTTAAGCTCTGGGGCCAACGTCCTGACTTTC. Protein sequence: CASSLSSGANVLTF.

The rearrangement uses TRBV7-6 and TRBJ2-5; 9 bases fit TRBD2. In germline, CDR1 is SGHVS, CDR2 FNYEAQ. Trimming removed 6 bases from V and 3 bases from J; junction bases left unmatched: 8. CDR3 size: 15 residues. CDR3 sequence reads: CASRTLLAGEETQYF. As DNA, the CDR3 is TGTGCCAGCAGGACCCTTTTAGCGGGGGAAGAGACCCAGTACTTC.

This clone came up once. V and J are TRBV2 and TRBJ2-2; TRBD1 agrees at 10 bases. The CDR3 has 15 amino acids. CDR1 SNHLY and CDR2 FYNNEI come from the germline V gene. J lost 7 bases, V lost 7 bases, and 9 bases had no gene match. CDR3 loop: CASTLRTGGNGELFF. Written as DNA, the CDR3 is TGTGCCAGCACCCTCCGGACAGGGGGTAACGGGGAGCTGTTTTTT.

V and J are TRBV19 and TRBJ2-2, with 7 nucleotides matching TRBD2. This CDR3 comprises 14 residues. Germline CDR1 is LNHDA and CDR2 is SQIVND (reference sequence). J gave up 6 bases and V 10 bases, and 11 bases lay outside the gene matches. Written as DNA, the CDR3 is TGTGCCACTTCTGGGTGGGAGGGACCCGGGGAGCTGTTTTTT. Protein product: CATSGWEGPGELFF.

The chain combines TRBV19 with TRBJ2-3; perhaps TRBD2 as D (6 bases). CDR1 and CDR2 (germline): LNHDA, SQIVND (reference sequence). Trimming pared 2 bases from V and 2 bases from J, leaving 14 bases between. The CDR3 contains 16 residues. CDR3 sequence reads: CASSIRASADTDTQYF. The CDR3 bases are TGTGCCAGTAGTATAAGGGCTAGCGCGGACACAGATACGCAGTATTTT.

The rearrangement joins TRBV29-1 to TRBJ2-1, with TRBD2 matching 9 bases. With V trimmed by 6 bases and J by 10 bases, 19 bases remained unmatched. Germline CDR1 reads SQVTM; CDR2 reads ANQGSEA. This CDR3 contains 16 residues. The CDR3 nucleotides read TGCAGCGTCCCCGTACGCCGGGGGCTAGCGGGATGGGAGCAGTTCTTC. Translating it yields CSVPVRRGLAGWEQFF.